This T cell receptor beta chain was found in a study of blood T cell repertoires in COVID-19 (TCRdb year 2020). Study-wide context: Collaborator samples came from the United States, Italy and Spain and covered acute and convalescent phases of COVID-19. The material from the prospective study consisted of cDNA or gDNA derived from T cells, B-cell-depleted T cells, or PBMCs. The dataset comprised deeply sampled blood TCRbeta repertoires from subjects exposed to, actively infected with, or recovered from COVID-19. The repertoires were released in a freely available public database intended as a resource for research on the immune response to SARS-CoV-2. The samples were drawn from the first 160 participants of the ongoing ImmuneRACE study and from under 1,500 subjects provided by 6 global collaborators. Sample metadata almost always included a de-identified subject ID, COVID-19 status, age in years and sex. Where available, HLA class I and class II types were taken from metadata supplied by the sample provider and were not determined by assay-based typing.

What the authors observed across the whole study: The amount of clinical and demographic metadata varied by source and participant and was provided uncurated.

Of note for this clone: Its antigen remains unidentified. No much larger clone is present one base from it, and per-base qualities are unavailable.

Another Seattle source contributed samples from volunteer blood donors who had recovered from COVID-19. The collaborating institutions used their own protocols to collect whole blood in K2EDTA tubes. For TCRbeta analysis, collaborators shipped samples in one of three forms: frozen whole blood, isolated PBMCs, or DNA extracted from either of those sample types. TCRbeta CDR3 regions were amplified from genomic DNA by means of the immunoSEQ Assay, a bias-controlled multiplex PCR. The study's processing was this. The number of nucleated cells in each sample was estimated by amplification of reference gene primers within the assay. To quantify the absolute abundance of each unique TCRbeta CDR3 rearrangement, sequence reads were collapsed and filtered. For each sample, productive Simpson clonality was calculated by taking the square root of Simpson's diversity index across productive rearrangements. Imported from immuneACCESS, the table was reduced by TCRdb to in-frame sequences with V and J called. These copies leave out some clones; in studies compared against another copy, an unresolved V gene accounts for under half, and the cause of the remainder is not known. The V and J calls and the clone size are those of that table, but D and trimming were determined from the DNA. The sample profile shows some 230,000 clones; more than 65% of them were found once. The ten most abundant clones make up around 3.1% of the sample.

In the germline V gene, CDR1 corresponds to MDHEN and CDR2 to SYDVKM. Clipping removes 5 bases from V and 6 bases from J, with 7 as the unmatched junction base count. From the cysteine up to the phenylalanine, the CDR3 has a length of 13 residues. Just CDR3 DNA is preserved here, 39 bases in frame from base 1. Sequenced sample: peripheral blood. In this chain, TRBV28 is recombined with TRBJ2-7; a stretch of 7 junction bases matches TRBD2. The receptor was isolated from a woman between 25 and 40 years old who had recovered from COVID-19. Here is the DNA: TGTGCCAGCAGTGCCTCCGGGACTATCGAGCAGTACTTC. Its protein is CASSASGTIEQYF.